This T cell receptor beta chain was sequenced during a study of blood T cell repertoires in COVID-19. The wider study: Nucleic acid was either cDNA or gDNA, and it came from T cells, B-cell-depleted T cells, or PBMCs.

In germline, CDR1 is MNHEY, CDR2 SVGAGI. Germline trimming cut 6 bases from V and 8 bases from J; bases unmatched to any gene: 9. This CDR3 is built from 13 residues. In the original workflow: Using reference gene primer amplification, nucleated cell counts were estimated. This table comes from immunoSEQ multiplex PCR, and its TCRdb copy is limited to in-frame clones, with some not included. That table furnishes V, J and clone size, whereas the DNA furnished D and trimming. The profile shows 360,000 or so clones, approximately 90% of them singletons. This clone has just a few counts. Sequenced sample: peripheral blood. The chain carries TRBV6-5 and TRBJ1-2, with 7 nucleotides matching TRBD1. The TCR comes from an older woman with COVID-19, enrolled during active disease. For the CDR3, the DNA is TGTGCCAGCAGGCCACAGGGGATTGGCGGCTACACCTTC. Amino acids: CASRPQGIGGYTF.